This is a list of T cell receptor beta chains from one sample in a study of blood T cells in healthy people across ages. TCRdb independently ran MiXCR on the 5' RACE reads; one entry per CDR3 protein. The sample has around 790,000 distinct CDR3 sequences; around 45% are singletons. The sample comprised blood. These receptors all stem from a man in his sixties in good health. CDR3s include the opening cysteine and the closing phenylalanine or tryptophan. The order of the fields is CDR3 protein, CDR3 DNA, J gene, clone size, D gene, V gene. D genes are given only for firm matches. Size values are once, few and many counts, or a class for expanded clones, and some rows have none.

cdr3_aa: CASTPGTRRADTQYF
cdr3_nt: TGTGCCAGCACCCCCGGGACCCGAAGGGCAGATACGCAGTATTTT
j_call: TRBJ2-3
clone_size: once
d_call: NA
v_call: TRBV7-8

cdr3_aa: CSAINTGGTEAFF
cdr3_nt: TGCAGTGCCATCAACACAGGGGGCACTGAAGCTTTCTTT
j_call: TRBJ1-1
clone_size: few
d_call: TRBD1
v_call: TRBV20-1

cdr3_aa: CASSLVGGLPEQFF
cdr3_nt: TGTGCCAGCAGCTTGGTCGGTGGACTGCCCGAGCAGTTCTTC
j_call: TRBJ2-1
clone_size: NA
d_call: NA
v_call: TRBV5-8

cdr3_aa: CASSLREARNTEAFF
cdr3_nt: TGCGCCAGCAGCTTGCGGGAGGCCCGGAACACTGAAGCTTTCTTT
j_call: TRBJ1-1
clone_size: NA
d_call: NA
v_call: TRBV5-1

cdr3_aa: CASSPILGEETQYF
cdr3_nt: TGTGCCAGCTCACCAATATTGGGGGAAGAGACCCAGTACTTC
j_call: TRBJ2-5
clone_size: few
d_call: NA
v_call: TRBV18

cdr3_aa: CASRRIGSYNSPLHF
cdr3_nt: TGTGCCAGCCGCAGGATAGGCTCCTATAATTCACCCCTCCACTTT
j_call: TRBJ1-6
clone_size: NA
d_call: NA
v_call: TRBV27

cdr3_aa: CASSFDELGNSNTEAFF
cdr3_nt: TGTGCCAGCAGTTTCGACGAACTGGGCAATTCGAACACTGAAGCTTTCTTT
j_call: TRBJ1-1
clone_size: NA
d_call: NA
v_call: TRBV28

cdr3_aa: CSVKQGIDQETQYF
cdr3_nt: TGCAGCGTTAAACAGGGGATAGACCAAGAGACCCAGTACTTC
j_call: TRBJ2-5
clone_size: NA
d_call: TRBD1
v_call: TRBV29-1

cdr3_aa: CASSEGRIQETQYF
cdr3_nt: TGTGCCAGCAGCGAAGGACGGATTCAAGAGACCCAGTACTTC
j_call: TRBJ2-5
clone_size: many
d_call: NA
v_call: TRBV6-1

cdr3_aa: CASSPSGRRGLETQYF
cdr3_nt: TGTGCCAGCAGCCCGAGTGGAAGGAGGGGGCTTGAGACCCAGTACTTC
j_call: TRBJ2-5
clone_size: few
d_call: NA
v_call: TRBV11-2

cdr3_aa: CASSYYQGKTGELFF
cdr3_nt: TGTGCCAGCAGCTATTACCAGGGGAAAACCGGGGAGCTGTTTTTT
j_call: TRBJ2-2
clone_size: NA
d_call: NA
v_call: TRBV7-2

cdr3_aa: CSARSPGLAYEQYF
cdr3_nt: TGCAGTGCTAGATCGCCGGGACTCGCCTACGAGCAGTACTTC
j_call: TRBJ2-7
clone_size: few
d_call: NA
v_call: TRBV20-1

cdr3_aa: CASGTGTSTGELFF
cdr3_nt: TGCGCCAGCGGGACAGGGACCTCCACCGGGGAGCTGTTTTTT
j_call: TRBJ2-2
clone_size: many
d_call: TRBD1
v_call: TRBV5-1

cdr3_aa: CAIGEQGGYTF
cdr3_nt: TGTGCCATCGGAGAACAGGGGGGCTACACCTTC
j_call: TRBJ1-2
clone_size: NA
d_call: TRBD1
v_call: TRBV10-3

cdr3_aa: CASSPGTRGGDTQYF
cdr3_nt: TGTGCCAGCAGCCCCGGGACTAGAGGGGGAGATACGCAGTATTTT
j_call: TRBJ2-3
clone_size: NA
d_call: TRBD2
v_call: TRBV5-8

cdr3_aa: CASSFEGVQQFF
cdr3_nt: TGTGCCAGCAGCTTTGAAGGGGTGCAGCAGTTCTTC
j_call: TRBJ2-1
clone_size: NA
d_call: NA
v_call: TRBV7-2

cdr3_aa: CASSFFGPTYEQYF
cdr3_nt: TGTGCCAGCAGTTTCTTCGGACCGACCTACGAGCAGTACTTC
j_call: TRBJ2-7
clone_size: few
d_call: NA
v_call: TRBV27

cdr3_aa: CASRRQARGTEAFF
cdr3_nt: TGTGCCAGCAGGAGACAGGCCCGGGGCACTGAAGCTTTCTTT
j_call: TRBJ1-1
clone_size: NA
d_call: NA
v_call: TRBV28

cdr3_aa: CASNPGLGLYEQYF
cdr3_nt: TGTGCCAGCAACCCGGGACTAGGCCTCTACGAGCAGTACTTC
j_call: TRBJ2-7
clone_size: few
d_call: TRBD2
v_call: TRBV6-2/TRBV6-3

cdr3_aa: CASSKRQRYFYNEQYF
cdr3_nt: TGTGCCAGCAGCAAAAGACAGCGGTATTTCTACAATGAGCAGTACTTC
j_call: TRBJ2-7
clone_size: NA
d_call: NA
v_call: TRBV21-1

cdr3_aa: CASRDRTGGNTIYF
cdr3_nt: TGTGCCAGCAGGGACAGGACTGGAGGAAACACCATATATTTT
j_call: TRBJ1-3
clone_size: NA
d_call: TRBD1
v_call: TRBV6-1

cdr3_aa: CASSYPTRSYEQYF
cdr3_nt: TGTGCCAGCAGCTACCCGACACGCTCCTACGAGCAGTACTTC
j_call: TRBJ2-7
clone_size: NA
d_call: NA
v_call: TRBV7-2

cdr3_aa: CASSSWEYLYGYTF
cdr3_nt: TGTGCCAGCAGCTCGTGGGAGTACCTCTATGGCTACACCTTC
j_call: TRBJ1-2
clone_size: few
d_call: NA
v_call: TRBV6-2/TRBV6-3

cdr3_aa: CASSQDATNYNEQFF
cdr3_nt: TGCGCCAGCAGCCAAGATGCCACAAACTACAATGAGCAGTTCTTC
j_call: TRBJ2-1
clone_size: NA
d_call: NA
v_call: TRBV4-1

cdr3_aa: CSATTGSNTEAFF
cdr3_nt: TGCAGCGCCACGACAGGATCGAACACTGAAGCTTTCTTT
j_call: TRBJ1-1
clone_size: NA
d_call: NA
v_call: TRBV29-1

cdr3_aa: CASSQRSSEGNEQFF
cdr3_nt: TGTGCCAGCAGCCAAAGGTCTAGCGAGGGGAATGAGCAGTTCTTC
j_call: TRBJ2-1
clone_size: NA
d_call: NA
v_call: TRBV3-1

cdr3_aa: CASSSTGAVSYTEAFF
cdr3_nt: TGTGCCAGCAGCTCGACAGGGGCCGTCTCGTACACTGAAGCTTTCTTT
j_call: TRBJ1-1
clone_size: NA
d_call: TRBD1
v_call: TRBV7-2

cdr3_aa: CASSQEVGFLGTNEKLFF
cdr3_nt: TGTGCCAGCAGCCAAGAGGTGGGCTTCTTGGGGACTAATGAAAAACTGTTTTTT
j_call: TRBJ1-4
clone_size: NA
d_call: NA
v_call: TRBV4-2

cdr3_aa: CATSRGGGEGTEAFF
cdr3_nt: TGTGCCACCAGCAGAGGGGGGGGTGAGGGAACTGAAGCTTTCTTT
j_call: TRBJ1-1
clone_size: NA
d_call: NA
v_call: TRBV15

cdr3_aa: CASSQARTGVISYEQYF
cdr3_nt: TGTGCCAGCAGCCAGGCCCGAACAGGGGTCATCTCCTACGAGCAGTACTTC
j_call: TRBJ2-7
clone_size: few
d_call: TRBD1
v_call: TRBV3-1

cdr3_aa: CASSLLRGTTDTQYF
cdr3_nt: TGTGCCAGCAGCTTACTGCGAGGGACCACAGATACGCAGTATTTT
j_call: TRBJ2-3
clone_size: NA
d_call: NA
v_call: TRBV11-2

cdr3_aa: CASSSHGSEQYF
cdr3_nt: TGTGCCAGCAGCTCCCACGGTAGCGAGCAGTACTTC
j_call: TRBJ2-7
clone_size: NA
d_call: NA
v_call: TRBV11-2

cdr3_aa: CASGSTGSAFF
cdr3_nt: TGTGCCAGCGGTTCAACTGGTTCAGCTTTCTTT
j_call: TRBJ1-1
clone_size: NA
d_call: NA
v_call: TRBV6-5

cdr3_aa: CSADGQGLETQYF
cdr3_nt: TGCAGTGCTGATGGTCAAGGGCTTGAGACCCAGTACTTC
j_call: TRBJ2-5
clone_size: few
d_call: NA
v_call: TRBV20-1

cdr3_aa: CASSYLSTDTQYF
cdr3_nt: TGTGCCAGCAGTTACCTGAGCACAGATACGCAGTATTTT
j_call: TRBJ2-3
clone_size: many
d_call: NA
v_call: TRBV6-5

cdr3_aa: CSARGATAFF
cdr3_nt: TGCAGTGCTAGAGGGGCAACGGCTTTCTTT
j_call: TRBJ1-1
clone_size: NA
d_call: NA
v_call: TRBV20-1

cdr3_aa: CASSMGDQPQHF
cdr3_nt: TGTGCCAGCAGTATGGGTGATCAGCCCCAGCATTTT
j_call: TRBJ1-5
clone_size: NA
d_call: NA
v_call: TRBV7-9

cdr3_aa: CASSYGGWDGETQYF
cdr3_nt: TGTGCCAGCAGTTACGGTGGGTGGGACGGAGAGACCCAGTACTTC
j_call: TRBJ2-5
clone_size: NA
d_call: NA
v_call: TRBV6-2/TRBV6-3

cdr3_aa: CASSGRLNEKLFF
cdr3_nt: TGTGCCAGCAGCGGGCGTCTAAATGAAAAACTGTTTTTT
j_call: TRBJ1-4
clone_size: NA
d_call: NA
v_call: TRBV12-3/TRBV12-4

cdr3_aa: CASNEGVQETQYF
cdr3_nt: TGTGCCAGTAACGAGGGGGTCCAAGAGACCCAGTACTTC
j_call: TRBJ2-5
clone_size: NA
d_call: NA
v_call: TRBV12-3/TRBV12-4

cdr3_aa: CASSLGTSKGETQYF
cdr3_nt: TGTGCCAGCAGCTTGGGGACTAGCAAGGGAGAGACCCAGTACTTC
j_call: TRBJ2-5
clone_size: many
d_call: TRBD2
v_call: TRBV9